This T cell receptor (beta chain) was found in a study of beta chain features in type 1 diabetes. Overall study: Sorted cells, some 110 million in number, were examined across all samples.

About this clone itself: Its antigen remains unidentified.

Trimming took 0 bases from V and 0 from J; bases not matched to a gene: 12. CDR3 size: 19 residues. The germline CDR1 and CDR2 sequences are SGHTA and FQGNSA. Expressed TCRB transcripts were sequenced after all isolated RNA was converted to cDNA. Sequencing was performed with immunoSEQ multiplex PCR; in TCRdb, only in-frame clones are kept and a portion is missing. This table has about 26,000 clones, 40% to 60% appearing once. Study-wide findings and caveats: In every one of the four CD4+ subsets, TCRB CDR3s were moderately but significantly shorter in Type 1 diabetes patients.

The sequence derives from a man in his thirties or forties with type 1 diabetes. Sequenced input: stem cell memory CD4+ T cells from blood. The chain combines TRBV7-2 with TRBJ2-3, with 7 bases lining up with TRBD1. The CDR3, as DNA: TGTGCCAGCAGCTTAGCGCGGCAGGGGGTTTGGCCTAGCACAGATACGCAGTATTTT. Protein product: CASSLARQGVWPSTDTQYF.